This TCR beta chain was profiled in a study of preoperative IRX-2 immunotherapy in early breast cancer. Described treatment: preoperative locoregional IRX-2 cytokine immunotherapy. Preoperative locoregional IRX-2 cytokine immunotherapy was tested in the phase Ib source study. The repertoire was sequenced with immunoSEQ multiplex PCR; TCRdb's copy has only in-frame clones and lacks some. The sample lists tens of thousands of clones; around 90% were seen once. This clone turned up a few times. Germline CDR1 and CDR2: MRHNA and SNTAGT. The CDR3 spans 16 residues. The trim removed 6 bases at V and 8 bases at J, leaving 14 bases unmatched.

The sample here was taken from a patient treated with IRX-2 immunotherapy. V gene TRBV6-4 combines with J gene TRBJ2-1; 9 bases fit TRBD1. This TCR was recovered from a human donor with breast cancer. The CDR3 DNA reads as TGTGCCAGCAGCTTTCATCCCGGGACAGGGTTTCATGAGCAGTTCTTC. Protein product: CASSFHPGTGFHEQFF.